These T cell receptor beta chains were read from a single sample in a study of blood T cell repertoires in COVID-19. The table came from immunoSEQ multiplex PCR; TCRdb's copy has only in-frame clones and leaves some out. This repertoire shows 9,500 to 15,000 clones, 80% to 95% found once; its top ten account for 25% to 35%. The sample consisted of peripheral blood. The receptor set was obtained from a woman aged 70-85 years with active COVID-19. Both conserved end residues are trimmed from each CDR3. Clone size is stated in some rows and not others, as once, few, many or a class when expanded.

>TRBV5-1|-|TRBJ2-3
ASSTGLAGGTDTQY
>TRBV12-3/TRBV12-4|-|TRBJ2-3
ASSPGSADTQY
>TRBV6-5|-|TRBJ1-2
ASRENYGYT
>TRBV7-2|-|TRBJ2-1
ASSQAGGPNEQF
>TRBV30|-|TRBJ2-7
AWSPINSYEQY
>TRBV7-2|-|TRBJ2-5
ASSLVAGVGETQY
>TRBV7-9|-|TRBJ2-5
ASSLALAGQETQY
>TRBV5-6|-|TRBJ2-3
ASSLGLAGVGRDTQY
>TRBV4-1|few|TRBJ1-1
ASSQEPGNTEAF
>TRBV4-3|-|TRBJ2-7
ASSQGLAGGPLEQY
>TRBV11-2|-|TRBJ2-4
ASSQTGVGAKNIQY
>TRBV3-1/TRBV3-2|once|TRBJ2-5
ASRSTSARQETQY
>TRBV24-1|-|TRBJ2-3
ATSDPTSGRTDTQY
>TRBV7-2|-|TRBJ2-1
ASSFAKRGTSGTDEQF
>TRBV5-6|-|TRBJ2-1
ASSLELAGLDAQF
>TRBV4-1|-|TRBJ2-7
ASSRPPGTPQY
>TRBV4-3|-|TRBJ1-4
ASSQDGAGGKEKLF
>TRBV25-1|-|TRBJ2-7
ASSEIYGGSSYEQY
>TRBV5-1|-|TRBJ1-6
ASSSEYSPLH
>TRBV19|-|TRBJ2-5
ASSPGPSLEETQY
>TRBV4-3|-|TRBJ1-2
ASSQEPTYYGYT
>TRBV4-3|-|TRBJ1-2
ASSQLGGVGYT
>TRBV19|-|TRBJ2-1
ASSISQGNEQF
>TRBV6-2/TRBV6-3|-|TRBJ2-7
ASSRQGLYEQY
>TRBV6-6|few|TRBJ1-6
ASSYSGQTAGPLH
>TRBV11-3|-|TRBJ1-6
ASSLARTANSPLH
>TRBV29-1|once|TRBJ1-1
SVHRGGADTEAF
>TRBV7-2|-|TRBJ2-3
ASSLTGAGLADTQY
>TRBV5-1|-|TRBJ2-7
ASSLVPGGPYEQY
>TRBV25-1|-|TRBJ2-1
ASSELAEQF
>TRBV6-5|-|TRBJ1-1
ASSYRPGQPNTEAF
>TRBV27|-|TRBJ2-5
ASSLPPSQETQY
>TRBV27|-|TRBJ1-3
ASSRGPGGNTIY
>TRBV7-2|-|TRBJ2-7
ASSPGTGKIYEQY